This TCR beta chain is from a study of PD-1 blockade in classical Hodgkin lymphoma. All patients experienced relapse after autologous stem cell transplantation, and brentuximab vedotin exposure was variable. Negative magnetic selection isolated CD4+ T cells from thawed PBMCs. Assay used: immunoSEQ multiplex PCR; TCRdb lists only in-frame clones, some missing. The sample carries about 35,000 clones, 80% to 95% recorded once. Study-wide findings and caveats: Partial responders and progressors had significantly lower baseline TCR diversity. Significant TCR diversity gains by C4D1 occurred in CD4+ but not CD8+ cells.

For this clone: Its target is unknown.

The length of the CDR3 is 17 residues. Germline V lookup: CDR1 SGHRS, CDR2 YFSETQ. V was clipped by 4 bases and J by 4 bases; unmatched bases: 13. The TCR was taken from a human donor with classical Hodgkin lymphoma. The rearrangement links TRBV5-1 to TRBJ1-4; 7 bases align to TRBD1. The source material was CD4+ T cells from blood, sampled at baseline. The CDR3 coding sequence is TGCGCCAGCAGCAGAGGAAGTCACCGGGACAGTAATGAAAAACTGTTTTTT. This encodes CASSRGSHRDSNEKLFF.